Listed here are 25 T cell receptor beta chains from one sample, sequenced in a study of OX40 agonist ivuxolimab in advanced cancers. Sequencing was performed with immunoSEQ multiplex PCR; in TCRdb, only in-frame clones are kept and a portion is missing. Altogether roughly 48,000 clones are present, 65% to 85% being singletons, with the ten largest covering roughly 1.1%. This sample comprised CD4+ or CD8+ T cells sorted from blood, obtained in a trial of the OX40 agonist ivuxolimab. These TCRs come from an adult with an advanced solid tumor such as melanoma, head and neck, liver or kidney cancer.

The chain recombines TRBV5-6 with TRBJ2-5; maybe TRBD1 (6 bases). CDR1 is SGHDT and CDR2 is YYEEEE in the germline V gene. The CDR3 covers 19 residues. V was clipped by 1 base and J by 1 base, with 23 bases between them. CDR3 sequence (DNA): TGTGCCAGCAGCTTGCGTAGGGCAGCCCAGGGGTTAAGCCAAGAGACCCAGTACTTC. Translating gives CASSLRRAAQGLSQETQYF. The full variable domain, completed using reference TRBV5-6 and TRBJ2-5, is DAGVTQSPTHLIKTRGQQVTLRCSPKSGHDTVSWYQQALGQGPQFIFQYYEEEERQRGNFPDRFSGHQFPNYSSELNVNALLLGDSALYLCASSLRRAAQGLSQETQYFGPGTRLLVL.

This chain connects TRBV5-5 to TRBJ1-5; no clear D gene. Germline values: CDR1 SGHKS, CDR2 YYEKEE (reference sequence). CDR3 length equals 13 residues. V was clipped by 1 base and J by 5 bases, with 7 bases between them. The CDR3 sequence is CASSLMSDQPQHF. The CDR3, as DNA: TGTGCCAGCAGCTTGATGTCGGATCAGCCCCAGCATTTT.

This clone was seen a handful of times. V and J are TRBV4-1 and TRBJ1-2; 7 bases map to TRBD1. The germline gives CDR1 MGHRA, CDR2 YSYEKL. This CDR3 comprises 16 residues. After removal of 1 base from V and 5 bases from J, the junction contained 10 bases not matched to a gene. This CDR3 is CASSQVLVTGRYGYTF. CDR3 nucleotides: TGCGCCAGCAGCCAAGTTCTAGTGACAGGGAGATATGGCTACACCTTC.

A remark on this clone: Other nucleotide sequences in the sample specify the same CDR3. The CDR3 is CASSGRSYEQYF. CDR3 in DNA: TGTGCCAGCAGCGGCAGATCCTACGAGCAGTACTTC. The chain joins TRBV7-9 to TRBJ2-7; no definite D call. V lost 5 bases and J 1 base, leaving 6 bases between the germline ends. Germline V gene sequence: CDR1 SEHNR, CDR2 FQNEAQ (reference sequence). The CDR3 spans 12 residues.

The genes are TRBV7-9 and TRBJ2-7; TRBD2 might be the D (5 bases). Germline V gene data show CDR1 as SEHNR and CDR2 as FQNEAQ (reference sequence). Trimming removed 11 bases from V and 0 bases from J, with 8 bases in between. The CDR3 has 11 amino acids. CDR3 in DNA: TGTGCCGGCGGGTACTCCTACGAGCAGTACTTC. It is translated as CAGGYSYEQYF.

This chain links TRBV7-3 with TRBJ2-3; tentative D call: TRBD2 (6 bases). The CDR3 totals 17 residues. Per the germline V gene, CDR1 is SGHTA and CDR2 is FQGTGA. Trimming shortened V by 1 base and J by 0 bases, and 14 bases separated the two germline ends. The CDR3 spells CASSLNAPGASTDTQYF. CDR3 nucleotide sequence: TGTGCCAGCAGCTTAAACGCCCCGGGAGCTAGCACAGATACGCAGTATTTT. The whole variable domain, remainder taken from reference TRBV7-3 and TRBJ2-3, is GAGVSQTPSNKVTEKGKYVELRCDPISGHTALYWYRQSLGQGPEFLIYFQGTGAADDSGLPNDRFFAVRPEGSVSTLKIQRTERGDSAVYLCASSLNAPGASTDTQYFGPGTRLTVL.

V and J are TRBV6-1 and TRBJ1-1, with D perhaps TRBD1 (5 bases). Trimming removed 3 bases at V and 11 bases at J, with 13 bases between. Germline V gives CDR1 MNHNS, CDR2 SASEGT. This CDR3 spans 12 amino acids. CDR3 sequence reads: CASSDFWGLAFF. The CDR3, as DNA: TGTGCCAGCAGTGATTTCTGGGGCCTGGCTTTCTTT.

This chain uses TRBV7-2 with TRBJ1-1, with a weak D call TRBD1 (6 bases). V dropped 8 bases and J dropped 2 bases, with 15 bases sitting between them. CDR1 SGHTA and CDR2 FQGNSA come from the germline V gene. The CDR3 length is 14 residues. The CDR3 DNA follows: TGTGCCAGCGGTGCGGACAGCATCAACACTGAAGCTTTCTTT. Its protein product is CASGADSINTEAFF. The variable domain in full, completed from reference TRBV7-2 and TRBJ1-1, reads GAGVSQSPSNKVTEKGKDVELRCDPISGHTALYWYRQSLGQGLEFLIYFQGNSAPDKSGLPSDRFSAERTGGSVSTLTIQRTQQEDSAVYLCASGADSINTEAFFGQGTRLTVV.

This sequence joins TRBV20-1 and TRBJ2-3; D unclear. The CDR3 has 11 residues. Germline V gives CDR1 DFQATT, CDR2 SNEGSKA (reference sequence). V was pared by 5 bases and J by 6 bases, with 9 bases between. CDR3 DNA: TGCAGTGCTCAAGTTGGGGATACGCAGTATTTT. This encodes CSAQVGDTQYF.

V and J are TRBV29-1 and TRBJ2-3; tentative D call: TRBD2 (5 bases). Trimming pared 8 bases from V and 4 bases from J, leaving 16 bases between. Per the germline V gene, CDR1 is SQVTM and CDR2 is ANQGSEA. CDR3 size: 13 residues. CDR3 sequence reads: CSSSLGVADTQYF. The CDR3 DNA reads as TGCAGCTCCTCGTTGGGAGTCGCAGATACGCAGTATTTT.

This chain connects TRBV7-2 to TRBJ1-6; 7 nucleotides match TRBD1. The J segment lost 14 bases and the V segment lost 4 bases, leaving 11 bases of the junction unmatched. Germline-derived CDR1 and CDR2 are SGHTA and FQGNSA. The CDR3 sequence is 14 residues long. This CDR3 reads CASSSNLGGASLHF. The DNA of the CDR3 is TGTGCCAGCAGCTCAAATTTAGGGGGCGCATCCCTCCACTTT.

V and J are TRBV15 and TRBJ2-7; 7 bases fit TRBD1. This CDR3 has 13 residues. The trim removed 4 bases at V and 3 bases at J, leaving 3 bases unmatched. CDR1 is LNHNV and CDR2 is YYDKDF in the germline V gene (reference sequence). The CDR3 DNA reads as TGTGCCACCAGCATGGGGGACAGCTACGAGCAGTACTTC. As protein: CATSMGDSYEQYF.

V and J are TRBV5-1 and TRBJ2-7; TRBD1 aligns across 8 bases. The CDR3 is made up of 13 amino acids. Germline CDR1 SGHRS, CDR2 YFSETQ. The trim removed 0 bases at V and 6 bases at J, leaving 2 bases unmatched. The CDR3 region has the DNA TGCGCCAGCAGCTTGGGGGGGACAGGCGAGCAGTACTTC. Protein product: CASSLGGTGEQYF.

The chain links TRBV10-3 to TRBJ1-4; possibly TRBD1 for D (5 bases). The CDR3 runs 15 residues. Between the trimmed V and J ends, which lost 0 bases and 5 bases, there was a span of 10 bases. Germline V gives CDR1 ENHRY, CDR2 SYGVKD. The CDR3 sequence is CAISESGTGNEKLFF. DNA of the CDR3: TGTGCCATCAGTGAGTCGGGTACAGGCAATGAAAAACTGTTTTTT.

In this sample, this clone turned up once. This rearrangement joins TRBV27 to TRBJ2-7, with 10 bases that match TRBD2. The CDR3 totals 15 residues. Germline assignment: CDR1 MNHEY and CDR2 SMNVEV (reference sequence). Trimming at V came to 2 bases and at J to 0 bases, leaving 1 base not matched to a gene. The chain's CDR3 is CASSLLAGASYEQYF. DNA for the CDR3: TGTGCCAGCAGTTTACTAGCGGGGGCCTCCTACGAGCAGTACTTC.

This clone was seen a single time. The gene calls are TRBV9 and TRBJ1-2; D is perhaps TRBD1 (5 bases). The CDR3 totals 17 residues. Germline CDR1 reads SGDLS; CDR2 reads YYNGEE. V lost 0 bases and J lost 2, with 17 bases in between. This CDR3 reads CASSVGSGGAINYGYTF. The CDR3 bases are TGTGCCAGCAGCGTAGGGTCTGGAGGGGCCATAAACTATGGCTACACCTTC.

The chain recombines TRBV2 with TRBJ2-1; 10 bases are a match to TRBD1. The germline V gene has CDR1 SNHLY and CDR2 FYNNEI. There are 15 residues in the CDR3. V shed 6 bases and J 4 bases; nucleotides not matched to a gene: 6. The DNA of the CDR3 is TGTGCCAGCAGATCCGGGACAGGGGATTACAATGAGCAGTTCTTC. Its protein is CASRSGTGDYNEQFF.

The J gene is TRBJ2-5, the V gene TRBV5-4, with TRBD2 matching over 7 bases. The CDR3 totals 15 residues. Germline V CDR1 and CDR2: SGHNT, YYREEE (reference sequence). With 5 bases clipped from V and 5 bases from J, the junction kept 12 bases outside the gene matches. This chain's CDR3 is CASSLISGVGETQYF. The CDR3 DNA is TGTGCCAGCAGTCTGATCAGCGGGGTGGGGGAGACCCAGTACTTC.

DNA of the CDR3: TGTGCCAGCAGCTTGAGGAGAAGTAGCGGGGGGGCAAAGGACTACGAGCAGTACTTC. Translating gives CASSLRRSSGGAKDYEQYF. V is TRBV7-2 and J is TRBJ2-7, with 11 bases aligning to TRBD2. Trimming at V came to 3 bases and at J to 3 bases, leaving 16 bases not matched to a gene. This CDR3 has 19 residues. Germline lookup yields CDR1 SGHTA and CDR2 FQGNSA.

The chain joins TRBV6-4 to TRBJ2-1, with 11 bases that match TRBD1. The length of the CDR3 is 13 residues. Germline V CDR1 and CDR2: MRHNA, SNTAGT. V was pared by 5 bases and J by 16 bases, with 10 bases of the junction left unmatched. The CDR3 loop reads CASSQDRGRLYFF. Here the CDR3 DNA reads TGTGCCAGCAGTCAGGACAGGGGGCGTTTATATTTCTTC.

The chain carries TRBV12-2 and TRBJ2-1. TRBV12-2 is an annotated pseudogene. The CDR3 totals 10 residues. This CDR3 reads CASRYNEQFF. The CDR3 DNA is TGTGCAAGTCGCTACAATGAGCAGTTCTTC.

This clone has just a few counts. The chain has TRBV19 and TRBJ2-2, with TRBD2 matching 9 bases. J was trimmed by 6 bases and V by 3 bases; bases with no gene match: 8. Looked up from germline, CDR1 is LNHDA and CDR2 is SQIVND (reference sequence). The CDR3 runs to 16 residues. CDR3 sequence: CASSIIAGVLAGELFF. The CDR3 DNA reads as TGTGCCAGTAGTATTATAGCGGGAGTCCTAGCCGGGGAGCTGTTTTTT.

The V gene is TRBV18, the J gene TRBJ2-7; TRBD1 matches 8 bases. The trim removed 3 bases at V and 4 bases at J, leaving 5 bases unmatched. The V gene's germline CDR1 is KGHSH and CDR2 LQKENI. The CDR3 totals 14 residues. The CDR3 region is CASSPQGAQYEQYF. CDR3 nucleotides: TGTGCCAGCTCACCCCAGGGGGCCCAATACGAGCAGTACTTC.

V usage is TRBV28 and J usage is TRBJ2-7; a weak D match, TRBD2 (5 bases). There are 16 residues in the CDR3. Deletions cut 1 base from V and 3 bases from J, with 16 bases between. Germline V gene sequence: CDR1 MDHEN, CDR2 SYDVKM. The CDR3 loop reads CASSLSTLRVSYEQYF. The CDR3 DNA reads TGTGCCAGCAGTTTATCCACTTTGAGGGTCAGCTACGAGCAGTACTTC.

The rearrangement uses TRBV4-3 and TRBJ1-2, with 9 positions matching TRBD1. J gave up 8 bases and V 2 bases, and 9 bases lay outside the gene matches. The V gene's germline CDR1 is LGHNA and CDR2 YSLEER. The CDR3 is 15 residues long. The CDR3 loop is CASSQTLQGARGYTF. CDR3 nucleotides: TGCGCCAGCAGCCAAACACTACAGGGGGCTCGGGGCTACACCTTC.